This TCR beta chain was retrieved from a study of T cell responses to AZD1222 COVID-19 vaccine (dated by TCRdb to about 2021). About the investigation overall: A total of 230 to 250 trial participants underwent TCR sequencing, of whom 200 to 220 had received two doses of AZD1222 and some 26 had received two doses of the MenACWY control vaccine. Trial participants were enrolled into age subgroups of 18-55, 56-69 and 70-plus years, which contained 148, 28 and 57 TCR-sequenced participants, respectively. Points the paper makes about the study in general: Nearly half of unique spike-specific TCRs reportedly recognized epitopes outside regions mutated in the B.1.351 and B.1.1.7 variants. A significant rise in spike-specific TCR breadth and depth was observed after two AZD1222 doses relative to day 0 and relative to MenACWY recipients. In the small 56-69-year group, the increase in depth fell short of significance, most likely because of low power. Conclusions about previously exposed vaccinees are limited, since just 5 or 6 AZD1222 recipients were seropositive for SARS-CoV-2 at baseline. Because no day 14 peak-response samples were available, repertoires were characterized only after the peak T cell response. Participants were mostly white British, with more females than males. The authors suggested clonal diversity may have been underestimated. The whole spike protein was spanned by vaccine-associated CD4 TCRs, and dominant responses were seen in regions 160-218 and 743-854.

On this clone: There is no known antigen for this receptor. Per-base quality was not reported, and no clone a single base away is much larger than it.

V and J are trimmed by 6 bases and 3 bases, and the gene matches miss 4 bases of the junction. CDR1 and CDR2 (MNHEY, SMNVEV) derive from the germline V gene (reference sequence). The CDR3 covers 14 residues, taking in both the cysteine and the phenylalanine. The DNA shown is the 42-base CDR3, in frame from base 1. The CDR3 regions of human TCRbeta chains were subjected to immunosequencing. On the study's bioinformatics: TCRs in the repertoires were matched against a reference library of SARS-CoV-2-specific TCRs that had been generated with the MIRA antigen-specificity platform. Breadth was defined as the fraction of unique TCRs that were SARS-CoV-2-associated. Depth was defined as the fraction of total T cells that were SARS-CoV-2-associated. Using the MIRA data, every spike-specific TCR was mapped to the spike region that the TCR reacted to and assigned to either a CD4 or a CD8 class. Log10-transformed breadth and depth values were compared by one-way ANOVA with Sidak's multiple comparisons tests. Here the immuneACCESS table is served through TCRdb, limited to in-frame sequences with V and J called. Missing clones are a known gap in these copies; in checked studies unresolved V genes cover under half, and the rest lacks a known reason. The V and J calls and the clone size are those of that table, but D and trimming were determined from the DNA. The sample data list roughly 150,000 clones, and around nine tenths of these were observed just once. Approximately 6.6% of the sample is taken by the ten largest.

The sample's time point label, in plain terms: sample from adult after SARS-CoV-2 infection, after symptom onset. A couple of convalescent COVID-19 patients, sampled after symptom onset from adults with prior SARS-CoV-2 infection, were also TCR-sequenced for comparison. Sequencing used peripheral blood, obtained after recovery from COVID-19. The V gene is TRBV27 and the J gene is TRBJ2-7; 11 of the junction bases match TRBD2. This receptor was taken from an adult who had recovered from COVID-19. The encoded CDR3 is CASRLAGGVYEQYF. Here is the DNA: TGTGCCAGCAGGCTAGCGGGGGGAGTCTACGAGCAGTACTTC.